The source of this T cell receptor (beta chain) is a study of monozygotic twins with inflammatory bowel disease. TCRdb re-called the 5' RACE reads; every CDR3 protein appears as one record, without DNA. This sample's clone table lists roughly 200,000 distinct CDR3 sequences. CDR1 and CDR2 (germline): SGHRS, YFSETQ. This CDR3 comprises 14 residues. The study, taken as a whole, reports: Inverse Simpson values showed less TCRbeta diversity in IBD patients than in their healthy co-twins. People with IBD had fewer clonotypes in common with others than healthy twins did, especially with disease activity. There was no support for any single strong signal or clonotype associated with IBD.

With regard to this clonotype: Its antigen is not identified.

The material sequenced was blood. V usage is TRBV5-1 and J usage is TRBJ2-3; the D gene TCRdb calls, TRBD1, cannot be checked with no DNA. The sequence was collected from a human donor with ulcerative colitis or Crohn's disease, or a healthy co-twin of an affected twin (not recorded which). CDR3 residues: CASSNQGSTDTQYF.